The 27 T cell receptor beta chains below all came from one sample that was sequenced in a study of beta chain features in type 1 diabetes. Study-wide results and caveats: Among all four CD4+ subsets, Type 1 diabetes patients had TCRB CDR3s that were moderately but significantly shorter.

The authors reverse transcribed all of the isolated RNA, so sequencing captured expressed TCRB transcripts. TCRdb's table, derived via immunoSEQ multiplex PCR, lists solely in-frame clones and lacks some. The sample carries a few hundred thousand clones, 14% recorded once. These receptors lack a known antigen. The sequenced sample was naive CD4+ T cells from blood. The receptors shown here come from a man under 40 with type 1 diabetes.

The genes are TRBV7-9 and TRBJ1-2, with 10 bases fitting TRBD1. The germline gives CDR1 SEHNR, CDR2 FQNEAQ (reference sequence). Trimming removed 5 bases from V and 8 bases from J; junction bases left unmatched: 8. The CDR3 consists of 14 residues. DNA for the CDR3: TGTGCCAGCAGCCGCAGACAGGGGGCGATAGGCTACACCTTC. It encodes CASSRRQGAIGYTF.

The genes are TRBV5-4 and TRBJ1-1; D is possibly TRBD1 (6 bases). The CDR3 extends over 15 amino acids. The V and J ends lost 4 bases and 0 bases respectively, with 13 bases between them. CDR1 is SGHNT, CDR2 YYREEE, per germline (reference sequence). In nucleotides, the CDR3 is TGTGCCAGCAGCATGGCCGGGACATTGAACACTGAAGCTTTCTTT. This translates into CASSMAGTLNTEAFF.

The CDR3 reads CASSQRLAGAYEQYF. The CDR3 DNA sequence: TGTGCCAGCAGTCAGCGACTAGCGGGGGCCTACGAGCAGTACTTC. The chain carries TRBV2 and TRBJ2-7, with 12 positions matching TRBD2. Germline CDR1 is SNHLY and CDR2 is FYNNEI. V lost 5 bases, J lost 2 bases, and 4 bases stayed unmatched. The CDR3 is 15 residues long.

This clone occurred a few times. The V and J genes are TRBV27 and TRBJ1-5; 7 bases agree with TRBD1. CDR1 is MNHEY and CDR2 is SMNVEV in the germline V gene (reference sequence). Trimming at V came to 3 bases and at J to 6 bases, leaving 2 bases not matched to a gene. The CDR3 covers 13 residues. The CDR3 protein is CASSLTGLQPQHF. In DNA, the CDR3 is TGTGCCAGCAGTTTGACAGGGCTTCAGCCCCAGCATTTT.

The chain employs TRBV29-1 and TRBJ2-7, with 7 nucleotides matching TRBD2. The germline V gene encodes CDR1 SQVTM and CDR2 ANQGSEA. The CDR3 sequence is 12 residues long. Trimming at V came to 7 bases and at J to 7 bases, leaving 10 bases not matched to a gene. CDR3 loop: CSAGMGGLEQYF. As DNA, the CDR3 is TGCAGCGCCGGGATGGGGGGACTAGAGCAGTACTTC.

This clone was counted only a few times. J is TRBJ2-2 and V is TRBV5-1; D perhaps matches TRBD2 (5 bases). Germline lookup yields CDR1 SGHRS and CDR2 YFSETQ. V gave up 5 bases and J gave up 6 bases, with 8 bases separating them. The CDR3 contains 12 residues. CDR3 in amino acids: CASRLEAGELFF. The CDR3 bases are TGCGCCAGCAGACTAGAGGCCGGGGAGCTGTTTTTT.

This clone was recorded a few times. The J gene is TRBJ1-2, the V gene TRBV25-1; D may be TRBD1 (5 bases). The V end lost 8 bases, the J end lost 5 bases, and 18 bases lay between the germline ends. The length of the CDR3 is 14 residues. Germline values: CDR1 MGHDK, CDR2 SYGVNS. The CDR3 region is CASHNSGGTYGYTF. DNA for the CDR3: TGTGCCAGCCACAATTCGGGGGGGACTTATGGCTACACCTTC.

The table lists this clone with a few counts. The gene calls are TRBV5-1 and TRBJ2-3; no clear D gene. This CDR3 has 13 residues. Germline V gene sequence: CDR1 SGHRS, CDR2 YFSETQ. The V end was cut by 1 base, the J end by 4 bases, with 7 bases between. The chain's CDR3 is CASSLQRSDTQYF. The CDR3 region has the DNA TGCGCCAGCAGCTTGCAGCGTTCAGATACGCAGTATTTT.

The chain recombines TRBV7-9 with TRBJ2-3; 7 bases line up with TRBD2. Germline CDR1 reads SEHNR; CDR2 reads FQNEAQ (reference sequence). CDR3 length: 17 residues. V lost 5 bases, J lost 2 bases, and 13 bases stayed unmatched. As DNA, the CDR3 is TGTGCCAGCAGCCCAGGGAGGAACGGGGGGAACACAGATACGCAGTATTTT. This sequence encodes CASSPGRNGGNTDTQYF.

The V and J genes are TRBV11-1 and TRBJ2-3; TRBD2 matches 9 bases. After removal of 5 bases from V and 6 bases from J, the junction contained 12 bases not matched to a gene. The CDR3 length is 16 residues. CDR1 SGHAT and CDR2 FQDESV come from the germline V gene (reference sequence). In DNA, the CDR3 is TGTGCCAGCAGCGTTTCCGTGACTAGCGGATTCGATACGCAGTATTTT. Its translation: CASSVSVTSGFDTQYF.

This clone was recorded a few times. V gene TRBV7-2 combines with J gene TRBJ2-3; 9 nucleotides match TRBD2. The CDR3 has 15 amino acids. Unmatched junction bases numbered 5, after V lost 4 bases and J lost 3 bases. Germline CDR1 SGHTA, CDR2 FQGNSA. The CDR3 sequence is CASSSPGLATDTQYF. In DNA, the CDR3 is TGTGCCAGCAGCTCACCGGGACTAGCTACAGATACGCAGTATTTT.

This clone came up a few times. V usage is TRBV6-5 and J usage is TRBJ2-7; 11 bases are a match to TRBD1. The CDR3 extends over 15 amino acids. The V and J ends lost 6 bases and 6 bases, in that order; junction bases with no gene match: 10. The germline V gene has CDR1 MNHEY and CDR2 SVGAGI. DNA for the CDR3: TGTGCCAGCAGACGGGACAGGGGGAGCCTAGGCGAGCAGTACTTC. This sequence encodes CASRRDRGSLGEQYF.

This sequence joins TRBV6-6 and TRBJ2-3; 7 positions match TRBD2. Per the germline V gene, CDR1 is MNHNY and CDR2 is SVGAGI (reference sequence). This CDR3 region has 15 residues. V lost 6 bases to trimming and J lost 0 bases; unmatched junction nucleotides: 6. CDR3 bases: TGTGCCAGCAGAAGCGGGGATTCGAGCACAGATACGCAGTATTTT. It translates to CASRSGDSSTDTQYF.

In this sample, this clone turned up a few times. This chain joins TRBV29-1 and TRBJ2-7; 7 bases map to TRBD1. The CDR3 spans 12 residues. With 4 bases clipped from V and 7 bases from J, the junction kept 7 bases outside the gene matches. CDR1 is SQVTM, CDR2 ANQGSEA, per germline. The DNA for the CDR3 is TGCAGCGTTGGAGGGGGCGCGGGTGAGCAGTACTTC. Translated, it gives CSVGGGAGEQYF.

V gene TRBV14 combines with J gene TRBJ1-5; no firm D call. This CDR3 is 12 amino acids long. V lost 4 bases, J lost 8 bases, and 9 bases lay in between. Germline V gives CDR1 SGHDN, CDR2 FVKESK. The CDR3 DNA sequence: TGTGCCAGCAGCCCTCCCGGAGAGCCCCAGCATTTT. Translated: CASSPPGEPQHF.

This clone was seen only a few times. This chain connects TRBV5-6 to TRBJ1-1; D is unclear. This CDR3 region has 13 residues. The V and J ends lost 0 bases and 4 bases respectively, with 7 bases between them. Germline CDR1 SGHDT, CDR2 YYEEEE. CDR3 region: CASSLVVATEAFF. For the CDR3, the DNA is TGTGCCAGCAGCTTGGTCGTAGCCACTGAAGCTTTCTTT.

This clone was recorded many times. The chain recombines TRBV19 with TRBJ2-1; D call uncertain. Trimming cost V 6 bases and J 0 bases, with 15 bases left between them. The CDR3 length is 16 residues. Per the germline V gene, CDR1 is LNHDA and CDR2 is SQIVND (reference sequence). CDR3 bases: TGTGCCAGTAGCTGGCAGGCGAGTACCTCCTACAATGAGCAGTTCTTC. Translation gives CASSWQASTSYNEQFF.

The chain uses TRBV5-6 and TRBJ2-2; D ambiguous. CDR1 and CDR2 (germline): SGHDT, YYEEEE. V was shortened by 3 bases and J by 5 bases, with 11 bases between the two germline ends. This CDR3 has 14 residues. DNA of the CDR3: TGTGCCAGCAGCTCCCAGGCCCCGACCGGGGAGCTGTTTTTT. It encodes CASSSQAPTGELFF.

The genes are TRBV10-2 and TRBJ2-3; 8 nucleotides align to TRBD1. Trimming took 3 bases from V and 7 from J; bases not matched to a gene: 9. From germline, CDR1 is WSHSY and CDR2 SAAADI. This CDR3 has 15 residues. The CDR3 nucleotides read TGCGCCAGCAGTGATCCGGGACAGGCCTCGAATACGCAGTATTTT. It yields the protein CASSDPGQASNTQYF.

The chain employs TRBV6-6 and TRBJ2-7; 7 nucleotides match TRBD1. V shed 2 bases and J 0 bases; nucleotides not matched to a gene: 4. The V gene's germline CDR1 is MNHNY and CDR2 SVGAGI (reference sequence). The CDR3 length is 15 residues. This CDR3 reads CASSYTPGGSYEQYF. The CDR3 DNA sequence: TGTGCCAGCAGTTACACGCCAGGGGGCTCCTACGAGCAGTACTTC.

Only a few counts were recorded for this clone. The chain has TRBV19 and TRBJ2-2, with a tentative D call TRBD2 (6 bases). CDR3 length: 15 residues. Germline loops: CDR1 LNHDA, CDR2 SQIVND (reference sequence). Trimming removed 3 bases from V and 0 bases from J, with 8 bases in between. This CDR3 reads CASSIGGANTGELFF. DNA for the CDR3: TGTGCCAGTAGTATCGGCGGGGCGAACACCGGGGAGCTGTTTTTT.

A few counts support this clone. The rearrangement links TRBV29-1 to TRBJ2-7; D is perhaps TRBD1 (6 bases). The CDR3 sequence is 13 residues long. The V and J ends lost 7 bases and 3 bases respectively, with 16 bases between them. In germline, CDR1 is SQVTM, CDR2 ANQGSEA. The CDR3 DNA reads TGCAGCGCAGGGACACGGGGTCTCTACGAGCAGTACTTC. This translates into CSAGTRGLYEQYF.

As concerns this clone: Within the sample, other DNA sequences also encode this same CDR3. The rearrangement joins TRBV29-1 to TRBJ1-1; TRBD1 matches 8 bases. Germline CDR1 and CDR2: SQVTM and ANQGSEA. This CDR3 is built from 13 residues. After removal of 7 bases from V and 3 bases from J, the junction contained 7 bases not matched to a gene. CDR3 amino acids: CSASGTGDTEAFF. In nucleotides, the CDR3 is TGCAGCGCATCCGGGACAGGAGACACTGAAGCTTTCTTT.

This clone turned up a few times. Additional DNA sequences in this sample encode the identical CDR3. The chain joins TRBV18 to TRBJ1-2; the D is unclear. V was pared by 2 bases and J by 2 bases, with 6 bases between. Looked up from germline, CDR1 is KGHSH and CDR2 is LQKENI. The CDR3 has 13 amino acids. The CDR3 DNA sequence: TGTGCCAGCTCACCAGGAGAAAACTATGGCTACACCTTC. Residues: CASSPGENYGYTF.

This clone was seen a few times. The chain is built from TRBV4-1 and TRBJ1-2; D is unclear. The V gene's germline CDR1 is MGHRA and CDR2 YSYEKL. The CDR3 extends over 16 amino acids. The V gene lost 0 bases and the J gene lost 0 bases, with 11 bases spanning the gap. CDR3 sequence (DNA): TGCGCCAGCAGCCAAGACCCCAGGCTATCTAACTATGGCTACACCTTC. Protein sequence: CASSQDPRLSNYGYTF.

This clone turned up a few times. This chain connects TRBV30 to TRBJ1-5; 9 nucleotides agree with TRBD1. Germline CDR1 and CDR2: GTSNPN and SVGIG (reference sequence). The CDR3 runs 15 residues. Losses at the gene ends were 1 base for V and 9 bases for J; bases not matched to a gene: 10. The CDR3 loop is CAWSDPGQGLGPQHF. The CDR3, as DNA: TGTGCCTGGAGTGACCCGGGACAGGGATTAGGGCCCCAGCATTTT.

The chain recombines TRBV4-1 with TRBJ2-1; weak D call: TRBD2 (5 bases). CDR1 and CDR2 from the germline V gene are MGHRA and YSYEKL. Trimming cost V 0 bases and J 5 bases, with 11 bases left between them. The CDR3 has 15 residues. The CDR3 DNA reads TGCGCCAGCAGCCAAGAGGGCCGGACTGACAATGAGCAGTTCTTC. Translating gives CASSQEGRTDNEQFF.